The source of this T cell receptor (beta chain) is a study of OX40 agonist ivuxolimab in advanced cancers. Trimming cost V 1 base and J 5 bases, with 15 bases left between them. The germline CDR1 and CDR2 sequences are MNHEY and SMNVEV (reference sequence). This CDR3 contains 15 residues. Some clones are missing from TCRdb's copy, which holds only in-frame ones; the method was immunoSEQ multiplex PCR. Among about 37,000 clones, about 88% were seen once, and the ten largest hold 2.4%. The gene calls are TRBV27 and TRBJ2-7; maybe TRBD1 (5 bases). The source is an adult with an advanced solid tumor such as melanoma, head and neck, liver or kidney cancer. The sequencing here drew on CD4+ or CD8+ T cells sorted from blood, taken in a trial of the OX40 agonist ivuxolimab. CDR3 coding DNA: TGTGCCAGCAGTTTATTCCCCCAGGGTTTGGACGAGCAGTACTTC. Translation: CASSLFPQGLDEQYF.